The 13 T cell receptor beta chains below come from one sample, sequenced in a study of blood T cell repertoires in COVID-19. Generated by immunoSEQ multiplex PCR, the TCRdb table keeps only in-frame clones and is missing some. The sample lists fewer than 250,000 clones, 80% to 90% occurring once. Sequencing was carried out using peripheral blood. The receptors were gathered from a woman between 70 and 85 years old with active or convalescent COVID-19.

The V gene is TRBV6-4, the J gene TRBJ1-4; weak D call: TRBD1 (6 bases). Germline loops: CDR1 MRHNA, CDR2 SNTAGT. V gave up 2 bases and J gave up 7 bases, with 23 bases separating them. The CDR3 is 18 residues long. The CDR3 loop is CASSDRGYVGGEFEKLFF. The CDR3 region has the DNA TGTGCCAGCAGTGACAGGGGGTACGTAGGGGGAGAATTTGAAAAACTGTTTTTT.

Only a few counts were recorded for this clone. The J gene is TRBJ1-2, the V gene TRBV11-1, with a tentative D call TRBD1 (5 bases). Trimming took 5 bases from V and 5 from J, leaving 12 bases between them. Per the germline V gene, CDR1 is SGHAT and CDR2 is FQDESV (reference sequence). CDR3 size: 13 residues. The CDR3 nucleotides are TGTGCCAGCAGCCACGCACGGGGGTATGGCTACACCTTC. This codes for CASSHARGYGYTF.

The chain couples TRBV5-6 to TRBJ2-7, with 8 bases matching TRBD1. This CDR3 comprises 15 residues. Trimming removed 4 bases from V and 9 bases from J; junction bases left unmatched: 15. CDR1 SGHDT and CDR2 YYEEEE come from the germline V gene. The CDR3 sequence: CASSRRPGQVRGQYF. The CDR3 DNA reads as TGTGCCAGCAGCAGAAGACCGGGACAGGTCCGGGGGCAGTACTTC.

A few counts support this clone. The CDR3 DNA reads TGCAGTGCTTCCACTTACACTGAAGCTTTCTTT. Amino acid sequence: CSASTYTEAFF. This sequence joins TRBV20-1 and TRBJ1-1; D unresolved. Germline V gives CDR1 DFQATT, CDR2 SNEGSKA (reference sequence). This CDR3 region has 11 residues. V gave up 5 bases and J gave up 3 bases, with 7 bases separating them.

The chain is built from TRBV6-6 and TRBJ2-1, with 11 positions matching TRBD1. CDR1 is MNHNY, CDR2 SVGAGI, per germline (reference sequence). The CDR3 covers 16 residues. The trim removed 5 bases at V and 7 bases at J, leaving 10 bases unmatched. CDR3 coding DNA: TGTGCCAGCAGTCGAAACCGGGACAGGGGGGTGAATGAGCAGTTCTTC. Encoded protein: CASSRNRDRGVNEQFF.

The rearrangement uses TRBV5-5 and TRBJ2-1; a weak D match, TRBD2 (6 bases). The CDR3 consists of 15 residues. Trimming stripped 0 bases from V and 7 bases from J, with 14 bases between. From germline, CDR1 is SGHKS and CDR2 YYEKEE (reference sequence). CDR3 amino acids: CASSLVASVVNEQFF. CDR3 DNA sequence: TGTGCCAGCAGCTTGGTGGCTAGCGTAGTAAATGAGCAGTTCTTC.

V is TRBV19 and J is TRBJ2-2, with 9 bases that match TRBD2. V shed 3 bases, J shed 8 bases, and the junction held 7 bases outside the gene matches. This CDR3 has 15 amino acids. Germline V gives CDR1 LNHDA, CDR2 SQIVND (reference sequence). The chain's CDR3 is CASSISGGREGELFF. In DNA form, the CDR3 reads TGTGCCAGTAGTATTAGCGGGGGACGGGAAGGGGAGCTGTTTTTT.

This chain links TRBV5-4 with TRBJ2-2, with D perhaps TRBD2 (5 bases). This CDR3 is built from 15 residues. CDR1 is SGHNT, CDR2 YYREEE, per germline (reference sequence). Trimming cost V 0 bases and J 2 bases, with 8 bases left between them. CDR3 in amino acids: CASSLGTVNTGELFF. CDR3 in DNA: TGTGCCAGCAGCTTGGGGACTGTCAACACCGGGGAGCTGTTTTTT. The full variable domain, rest sourced from reference TRBV5-4 and TRBJ2-2, is ETGVTQSPTHLIKTRGQQVTLRCSSQSGHNTVSWYQQALGQGPQFIFQYYREEENGRGNFPPRFSGLQFPNYSSELNVNALELDDSALYLCASSLGTVNTGELFFGEGSRLTVL.

V gene TRBV19 combines with J gene TRBJ2-5; TRBD1 matches at 7 bases. Trimming took 1 base from V and 5 from J; bases not matched to a gene: 1. The germline V gene has CDR1 LNHDA and CDR2 SQIVND (reference sequence). The CDR3 sequence is 13 residues long. The CDR3 region has the DNA TGTGCCAGTAGTATAGTACAGGGGGAGACCCAGTACTTC. Its translation: CASSIVQGETQYF.

This clone was seen only a few times. J is TRBJ2-7 and V is TRBV14; no clear D gene. The ends were cut back, 2 bases at V and 5 bases at J, with 16 bases in the middle. This CDR3 spans 15 amino acids. Germline CDR1 is SGHDN and CDR2 is FVKESK. The CDR3: CASSQQAGVSHEQYF. The CDR3 bases are TGTGCCAGCAGCCAACAGGCAGGCGTGTCCCACGAGCAGTACTTC.

V and J are TRBV10-2 and TRBJ2-2, with D tentatively TRBD1 (6 bases). Germline V gene data show CDR1 as WSHSY and CDR2 as SAAADI. The CDR3 sequence is 16 residues long. V lost 5 bases and J 7 bases, leaving 20 bases between the germline ends. The CDR3, as DNA: TGCGCCAGCAGTAAAACAAGCAGTCGAGGGGGCGGGGAGCTGTTTTTT. Its protein is CASSKTSSRGGGELFF.

The CDR3: CASSSLAGGSEQFF. CDR3 sequence (DNA): TGCGCCAGCAGCTCGCTAGCGGGAGGGAGTGAGCAGTTCTTC. The V gene is TRBV5-1, the J gene TRBJ2-1, with TRBD2 matching 12 bases. V shed 3 bases, J shed 9 bases, and the junction held 4 bases outside the gene matches. This CDR3 spans 14 amino acids. CDR1 SGHRS and CDR2 YFSETQ come from the germline V gene.

The J gene is TRBJ1-2, the V gene TRBV12-2; the table's D call, TRBD1, has no DNA check behind it. TRBV12-2 is listed as a pseudogene. The CDR3 has 21 residues. The DNA for the CDR3 is TGTGCAAGTCGCCCGATGGGACAGGGGCAATACTGGGCTCTGGCTAACTATGGCTACACCTTC. Protein: CASRPMGQGQYWALANYGYTF.